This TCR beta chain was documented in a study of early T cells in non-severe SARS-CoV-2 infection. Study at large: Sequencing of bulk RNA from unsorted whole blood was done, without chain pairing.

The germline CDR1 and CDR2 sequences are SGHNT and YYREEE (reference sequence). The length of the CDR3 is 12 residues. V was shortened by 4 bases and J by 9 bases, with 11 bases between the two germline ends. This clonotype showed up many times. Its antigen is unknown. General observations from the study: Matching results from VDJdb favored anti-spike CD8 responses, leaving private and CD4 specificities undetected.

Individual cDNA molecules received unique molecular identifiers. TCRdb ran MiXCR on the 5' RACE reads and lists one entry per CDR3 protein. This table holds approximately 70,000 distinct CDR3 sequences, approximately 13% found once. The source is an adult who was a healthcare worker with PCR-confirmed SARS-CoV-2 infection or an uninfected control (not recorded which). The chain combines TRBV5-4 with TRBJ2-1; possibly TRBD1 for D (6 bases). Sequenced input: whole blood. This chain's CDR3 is CASSRTASEQFF. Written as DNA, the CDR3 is TGTGCCAGCAGCCGGACAGCAAGTGAGCAGTTCTTC.